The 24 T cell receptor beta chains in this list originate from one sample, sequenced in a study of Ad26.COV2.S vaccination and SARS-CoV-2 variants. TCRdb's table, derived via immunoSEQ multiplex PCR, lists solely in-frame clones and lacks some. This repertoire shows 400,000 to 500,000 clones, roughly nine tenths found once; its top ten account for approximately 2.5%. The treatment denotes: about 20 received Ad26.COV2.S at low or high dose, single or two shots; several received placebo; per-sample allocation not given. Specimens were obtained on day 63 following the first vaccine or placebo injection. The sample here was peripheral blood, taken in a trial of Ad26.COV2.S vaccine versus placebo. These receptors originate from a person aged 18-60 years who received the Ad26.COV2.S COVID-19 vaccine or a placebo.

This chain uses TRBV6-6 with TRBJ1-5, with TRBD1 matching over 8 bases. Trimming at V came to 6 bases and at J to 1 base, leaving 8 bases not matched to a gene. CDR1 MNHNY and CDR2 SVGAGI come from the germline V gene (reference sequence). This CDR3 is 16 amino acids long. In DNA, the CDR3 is TGTGCCAGCAGACATGACAGGGGTCCAAGCAATCAGCCCCAGCATTTT. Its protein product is CASRHDRGPSNQPQHF.

CDR3 nucleotides: TGCAGCGTTGAAGCTAGACTAACGAACAATGAGCAGTTCTTC. Encoded protein: CSVEARLTNNEQFF. This sequence joins TRBV29-1 and TRBJ2-1; possibly TRBD2 for D (5 bases). This CDR3 has 14 amino acids. Germline V gene lookup returns CDR1 SQVTM and CDR2 ANQGSEA. The V end was cut by 1 base, the J end by 5 bases, with 12 bases between.

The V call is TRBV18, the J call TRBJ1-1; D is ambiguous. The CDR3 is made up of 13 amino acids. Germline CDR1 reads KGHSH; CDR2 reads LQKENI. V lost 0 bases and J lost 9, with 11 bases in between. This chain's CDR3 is CASSPPPAVKAFF. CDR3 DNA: TGTGCCAGCTCACCACCTCCCGCAGTAAAAGCTTTCTTT.

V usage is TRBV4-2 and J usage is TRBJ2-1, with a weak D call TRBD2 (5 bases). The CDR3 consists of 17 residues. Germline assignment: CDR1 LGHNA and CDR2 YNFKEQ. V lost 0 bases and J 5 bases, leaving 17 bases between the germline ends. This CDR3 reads CASSQDTGRFSNNEQFF. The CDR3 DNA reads TGTGCCAGCAGCCAAGACACGGGGAGATTTTCAAACAATGAGCAGTTCTTC.

CDR3 DNA: TGTGCCAGCAGGTCCGGGACGCACTCCTACAATGAGCAGTTCTTC. This sequence encodes CASRSGTHSYNEQFF. The chain is built from TRBV11-2 and TRBJ2-1; tentatively, D is TRBD1 or TRBD2 (5 bases each). Germline CDR1 reads SGHAT; CDR2 reads FQNNGV. Trimming took off 6 bases at V and 0 bases at J, with 12 bases between the two ends. CDR3 length: 15 residues.

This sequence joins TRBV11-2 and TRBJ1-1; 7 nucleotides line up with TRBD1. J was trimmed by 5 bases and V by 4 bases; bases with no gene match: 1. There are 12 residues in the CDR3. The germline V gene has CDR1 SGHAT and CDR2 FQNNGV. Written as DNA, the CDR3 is TGTGCCAGCAGCTCAGGGGGGACTGAAGCTTTCTTT. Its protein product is CASSSGGTEAFF.

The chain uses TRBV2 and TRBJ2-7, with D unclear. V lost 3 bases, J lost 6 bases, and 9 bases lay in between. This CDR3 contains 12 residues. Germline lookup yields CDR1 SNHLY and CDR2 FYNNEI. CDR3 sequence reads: CASSEWGGEQYV. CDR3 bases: TGTGCCAGCAGTGAGTGGGGTGGCGAGCAGTACGTC.

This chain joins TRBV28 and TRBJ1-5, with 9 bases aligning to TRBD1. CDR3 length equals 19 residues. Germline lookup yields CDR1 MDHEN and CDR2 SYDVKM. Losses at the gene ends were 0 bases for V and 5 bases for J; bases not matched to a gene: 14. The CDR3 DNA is TGTGCCAGCAGTTTATGGGCGACAGGGGGTCGGAGGCGTGATCAGCCCCAGCATTTT. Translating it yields CASSLWATGGRRRDQPQHF.

The CDR3 nucleotides read TGCGCCAGCACCGGGACAGGGGAAGACAATGAGCAGTTCTTC. It is translated as CASTGTGEDNEQFF. The V and J genes are TRBV5-1 and TRBJ2-1; 10 bases match TRBD1. CDR1 SGHRS and CDR2 YFSETQ come from the germline V gene. The CDR3 consists of 14 residues. V gave up 6 bases and J gave up 5 bases; unmatched junction bases: 5.

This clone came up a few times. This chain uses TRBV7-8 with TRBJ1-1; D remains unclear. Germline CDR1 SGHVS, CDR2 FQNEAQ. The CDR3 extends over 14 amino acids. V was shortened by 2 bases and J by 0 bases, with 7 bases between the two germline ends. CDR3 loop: CASSLTVMNTEAFF. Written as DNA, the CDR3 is TGTGCCAGCAGCTTAACAGTGATGAACACTGAAGCTTTCTTT.

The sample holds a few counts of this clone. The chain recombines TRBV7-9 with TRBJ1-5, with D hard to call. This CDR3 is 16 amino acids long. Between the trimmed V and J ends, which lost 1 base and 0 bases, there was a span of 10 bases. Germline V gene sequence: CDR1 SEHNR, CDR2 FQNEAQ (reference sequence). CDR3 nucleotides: TGTGCCAGCAGCTTAGTCAGGCATTATAGCAATCAGCCCCAGCATTTT. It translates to CASSLVRHYSNQPQHF.

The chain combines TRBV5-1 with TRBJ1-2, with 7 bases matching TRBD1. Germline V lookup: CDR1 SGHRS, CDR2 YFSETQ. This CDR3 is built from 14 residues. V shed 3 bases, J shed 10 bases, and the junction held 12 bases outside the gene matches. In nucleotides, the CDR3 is TGCGCCAGCAGCTCGGGACAGCTCACTATGGTCTACACCTTC. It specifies CASSSGQLTMVYTF.

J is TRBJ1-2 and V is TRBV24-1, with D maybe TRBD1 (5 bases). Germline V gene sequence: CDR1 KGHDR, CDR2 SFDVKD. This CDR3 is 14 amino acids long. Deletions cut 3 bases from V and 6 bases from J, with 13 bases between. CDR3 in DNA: TGTGCCACCAGTGATCCGACAGCCGGGGATGGCTACACCTTC. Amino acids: CATSDPTAGDGYTF.

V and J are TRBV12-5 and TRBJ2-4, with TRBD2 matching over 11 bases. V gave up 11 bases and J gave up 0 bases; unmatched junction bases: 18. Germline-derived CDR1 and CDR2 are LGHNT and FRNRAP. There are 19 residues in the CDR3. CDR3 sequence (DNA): TGTGCTTCTCTTTCTGCCCTAGCGGGAGGTCAACTAGCCAAAAACATTCAGTACTTC. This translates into CASLSALAGGQLAKNIQYF.

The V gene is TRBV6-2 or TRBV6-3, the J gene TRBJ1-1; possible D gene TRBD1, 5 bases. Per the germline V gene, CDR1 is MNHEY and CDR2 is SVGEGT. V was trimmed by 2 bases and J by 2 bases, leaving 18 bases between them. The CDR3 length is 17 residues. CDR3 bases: TGTGCCAGCAGTTACGGGGGGACGAGCCACGTCAACACTGAAGCTTTCTTT. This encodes CASSYGGTSHVNTEAFF.

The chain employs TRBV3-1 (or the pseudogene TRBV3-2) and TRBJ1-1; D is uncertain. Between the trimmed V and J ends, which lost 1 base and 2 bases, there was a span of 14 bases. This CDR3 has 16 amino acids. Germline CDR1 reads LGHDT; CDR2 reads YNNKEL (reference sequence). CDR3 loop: CASSQGEARGNTEAFF. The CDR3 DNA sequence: TGTGCCAGCAGCCAAGGCGAAGCCCGAGGAAACACTGAAGCTTTCTTT.

Here the CDR3 reads CATARGWIDQPQHF. The CDR3 nucleotides read TGTGCCACCGCCAGGGGCTGGATTGATCAGCCCCAGCATTTT. The chain recombines TRBV15 with TRBJ1-5; a possible D gene is TRBD1 (6 bases). In germline, CDR1 is LNHNV, CDR2 YYDKDF (reference sequence). V gave up 8 bases and J gave up 5 bases, with 16 bases separating them. The CDR3 runs to 14 residues.

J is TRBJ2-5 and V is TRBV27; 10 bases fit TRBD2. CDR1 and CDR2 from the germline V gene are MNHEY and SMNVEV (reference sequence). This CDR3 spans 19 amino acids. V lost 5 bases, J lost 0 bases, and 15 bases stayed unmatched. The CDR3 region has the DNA TGTGCCAGCAGTGTTCTGACTAGCGGGCAGACTTTGTACCAAGAGACCCAGTACTTC. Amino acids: CASSVLTSGQTLYQETQYF.

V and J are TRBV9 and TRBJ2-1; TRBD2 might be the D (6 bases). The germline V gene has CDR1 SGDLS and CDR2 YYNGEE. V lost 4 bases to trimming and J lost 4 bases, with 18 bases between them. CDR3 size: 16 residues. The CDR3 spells CASSRSGRGPYNEQFF. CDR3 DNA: TGTGCCAGCAGCCGTAGCGGTAGAGGGCCGTACAATGAGCAGTTCTTC.

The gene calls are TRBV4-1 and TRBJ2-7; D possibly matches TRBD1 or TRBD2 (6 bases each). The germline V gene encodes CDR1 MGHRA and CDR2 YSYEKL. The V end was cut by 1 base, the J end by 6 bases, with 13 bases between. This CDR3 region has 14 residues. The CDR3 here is CASSQVGGMGEQYF. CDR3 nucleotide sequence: TGCGCCAGCAGCCAAGTGGGGGGCATGGGCGAGCAGTACTTC.

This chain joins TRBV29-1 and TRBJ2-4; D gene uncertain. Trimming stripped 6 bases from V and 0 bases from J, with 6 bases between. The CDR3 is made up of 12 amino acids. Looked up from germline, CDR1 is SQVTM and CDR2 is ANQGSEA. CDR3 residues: CSVELAKNIQYF. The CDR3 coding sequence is TGCAGCGTCGAGTTAGCCAAAAACATTCAGTACTTC.

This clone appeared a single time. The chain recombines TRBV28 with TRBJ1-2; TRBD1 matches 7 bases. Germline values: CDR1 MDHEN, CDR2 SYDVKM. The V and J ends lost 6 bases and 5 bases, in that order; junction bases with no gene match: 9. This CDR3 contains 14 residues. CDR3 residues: CASRSQGGLYGYTF. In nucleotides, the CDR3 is TGTGCCAGCAGGTCGCAGGGGGGGCTTTATGGCTACACCTTC.

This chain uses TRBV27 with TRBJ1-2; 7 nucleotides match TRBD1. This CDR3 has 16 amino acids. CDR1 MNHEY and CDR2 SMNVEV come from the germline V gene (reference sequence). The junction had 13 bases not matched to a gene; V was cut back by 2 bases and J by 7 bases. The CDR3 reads CASSLKGAYRAAGYTF. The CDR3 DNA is TGTGCCAGCAGTTTAAAGGGGGCCTATCGCGCTGCTGGCTACACCTTC.

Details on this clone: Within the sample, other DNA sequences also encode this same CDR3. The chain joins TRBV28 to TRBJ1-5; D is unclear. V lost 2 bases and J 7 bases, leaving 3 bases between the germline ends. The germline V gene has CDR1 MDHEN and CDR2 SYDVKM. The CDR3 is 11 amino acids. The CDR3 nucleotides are TGTGCCAGCAGTTTAGGCCAGCCCCAGCATTTT. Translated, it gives CASSLGQPQHF.